The rows below give T cell receptor beta chains drawn from one sample of a study of somatic mutations in cytotoxic T cells in rheumatoid arthritis. The assay was immunoSEQ multiplex PCR, and TCRdb's table has in-frame clones only and misses some. Of about 7,000 clones detected, 65% to 80% appear once; the ten largest clones hold more than 15%. Sequenced material: CD8+ T cells sorted from blood. These receptors originate from an adult with rheumatoid arthritis. Both conserved end residues are part of each CDR3. The D gene is left open where the match is weak. Only part of the rows carry a size: once, few, many, or a class if the clone is expanded.

abundance: -
d_gene: TRBD2
j_gene: TRBJ2-2
v_gene: TRBV5-1
CDR3aa: CASSLASGAGNTGELFF
CDR3nt: TGCGCCAGCAGCTTGGCCAGCGGGGCCGGGAACACCGGGGAGCTGTTTTTT

abundance: -
d_gene: -
j_gene: TRBJ2-2
v_gene: TRBV28
CDR3aa: CASSYTGELFF
CDR3nt: TGTGCCAGCAGTTACACCGGGGAGCTGTTTTTT

abundance: -
d_gene: -
j_gene: TRBJ1-1
v_gene: TRBV9
CDR3aa: CASSVAAVGNTEAFF
CDR3nt: TGTGCCAGCAGCGTAGCTGCGGTAGGGAACACTGAAGCTTTCTTT

abundance: -
d_gene: TRBD2
j_gene: TRBJ2-7
v_gene: TRBV6-1
CDR3aa: CASSEDASGSYEQYF
CDR3nt: TGTGCCAGCAGTGAAGATGCTAGCGGCTCCTACGAGCAGTACTTC

abundance: -
d_gene: -
j_gene: TRBJ1-5
v_gene: TRBV5-4
CDR3aa: CASSFGTGQGQPQHF
CDR3nt: TGTGCCAGCAGCTTCGGAACAGGGCAGGGTCAGCCCCAGCATTTT

abundance: -
d_gene: -
j_gene: TRBJ1-2
v_gene: TRBV5-6
CDR3aa: CASNHQGDYGYTF
CDR3nt: TGTGCCAGCAACCATCAGGGTGACTATGGCTACACCTTC

abundance: -
d_gene: TRBD1
j_gene: TRBJ2-5
v_gene: TRBV7-9
CDR3aa: CASSLVGQDIQETQYF
CDR3nt: TGTGCCAGCAGCTTAGTGGGACAGGACATCCAAGAGACCCAGTACTTC

abundance: -
d_gene: -
j_gene: TRBJ2-3
v_gene: TRBV5-1
CDR3aa: CASSAWNTSLLTDTQYF
CDR3nt: TGCGCCAGCTCAGCTTGGAATACTTCCCTCCTCACAGATACGCAGTATTTT

abundance: -
d_gene: TRBD1
j_gene: TRBJ2-1
v_gene: TRBV7-9
CDR3aa: CASSLDRGNNEQFF
CDR3nt: TGTGCCAGCAGCTTAGACAGGGGAAACAATGAGCAGTTCTTC

abundance: once
d_gene: TRBD1
j_gene: TRBJ2-6
v_gene: TRBV28
CDR3aa: CASSLRGQGLSGANVLTF
CDR3nt: TGTGCCAGCAGTCTCCGAGGACAGGGGCTCTCTGGGGCCAACGTCCTGACTTTC

abundance: -
d_gene: -
j_gene: TRBJ1-5
v_gene: TRBV30
CDR3aa: CAWSVGSGSNQPQHF
CDR3nt: TGTGCCTGGAGTGTGGGTAGCGGGAGCAATCAGCCCCAGCATTTT

abundance: few
d_gene: TRBD2
j_gene: TRBJ2-5
v_gene: TRBV2
CDR3aa: CASTPSGGLAGGSYQETQYF
CDR3nt: TGTGCCAGCACCCCCTCAGGCGGGCTAGCGGGGGGATCGTACCAAGAGACCCAGTACTTC

abundance: -
d_gene: TRBD2
j_gene: TRBJ2-3
v_gene: TRBV7-3
CDR3aa: CASSLAPSGVTDTQYF
CDR3nt: TGTGCCAGCAGCTTAGCGCCCAGCGGGGTGACAGATACGCAGTATTTT

abundance: once
d_gene: -
j_gene: TRBJ2-7
v_gene: TRBV10-3
CDR3aa: CAISESEVYEQYF
CDR3nt: TGTGCCATCAGTGAGTCGGAAGTCTACGAGCAGTACTTC

abundance: few
d_gene: -
j_gene: TRBJ2-3
v_gene: TRBV27
CDR3aa: CASTRWAGYTDTQYF
CDR3nt: TGTGCCAGCACGAGGTGGGCCGGTTACACAGATACGCAGTATTTT

abundance: -
d_gene: -
j_gene: TRBJ2-5
v_gene: TRBV5-5
CDR3aa: CASMPTGTQETQYF
CDR3nt: TGTGCCAGCATGCCGACGGGCACCCAAGAGACCCAGTACTTC

abundance: -
d_gene: -
j_gene: TRBJ1-2
v_gene: TRBV23-1
CDR3aa: CASSQSFTSSGYTF
CDR3nt: TGCGCCAGCAGTCAATCTTTCACCTCCAGTGGCTACACCTTC

abundance: -
d_gene: TRBD1
j_gene: TRBJ1-1
v_gene: TRBV27
CDR3aa: CASSLQGNTEAFF
CDR3nt: TGTGCCAGCAGCTTACAGGGGAATACTGAAGCTTTCTTT

abundance: -
d_gene: -
j_gene: TRBJ1-1
v_gene: TRBV19
CDR3aa: CASSPSGLAGSNTEAFF
CDR3nt: TGTGCCAGTAGCCCCTCGGGCTTGGCGGGGTCTAACACTGAAGCTTTCTTT

abundance: -
d_gene: TRBD2
j_gene: TRBJ2-7
v_gene: TRBV6-1
CDR3aa: CASSESSGGAYEQYF
CDR3nt: TGTGCCAGCAGTGAATCTAGCGGGGGGGCCTACGAGCAGTACTTC

abundance: -
d_gene: TRBD1
j_gene: TRBJ2-5
v_gene: TRBV4-2
CDR3aa: CASSRRRGQAKETQYF
CDR3nt: TGTGCCAGCAGCCGACGGAGGGGACAGGCCAAAGAGACCCAGTACTTC

abundance: -
d_gene: -
j_gene: TRBJ1-5
v_gene: TRBV6-4
CDR3aa: CASSESENQPQHF
CDR3nt: TGTGCCAGCAGTGAGTCAGAGAATCAGCCCCAGCATTTT

abundance: -
d_gene: -
j_gene: TRBJ1-4
v_gene: TRBV6-6
CDR3aa: CASGQGDLNEKLFF
CDR3nt: TGTGCCAGCGGCCAAGGGGACCTTAATGAAAAACTGTTTTTT

abundance: -
d_gene: TRBD1
j_gene: TRBJ2-1
v_gene: TRBV9
CDR3aa: CASSSQTGAAYNEQFF
CDR3nt: TGTGCCAGCAGCTCCCAAACAGGGGCGGCTTACAATGAGCAGTTCTTC

abundance: -
d_gene: -
j_gene: TRBJ2-5
v_gene: TRBV1
CDR3aa: CTSSRGLAGFPQETQYF
CDR3nt: TGCACCAGCAGCCGGGGACTAGCGGGGTTCCCTCAAGAGACCCAGTACTTC

abundance: -
d_gene: TRBD2
j_gene: TRBJ2-3
v_gene: TRBV9
CDR3aa: CASSVGASGGDTQYF
CDR3nt: TGTGCCAGCAGCGTAGGGGCTAGCGGGGGGGATACGCAGTATTTT

abundance: -
d_gene: -
j_gene: TRBJ1-5
v_gene: TRBV6-1
CDR3aa: CASSEGEEGNQPQHF
CDR3nt: TGTGCCAGCAGTGAAGGGGAGGAGGGCAATCAGCCCCAGCATTTT

abundance: -
d_gene: TRBD2
j_gene: TRBJ2-7
v_gene: TRBV4-1
CDR3aa: CASSALAGEAYEQYF
CDR3nt: TGCGCCAGCAGCGCACTAGCGGGGGAAGCTTACGAGCAGTACTTC

abundance: -
d_gene: -
j_gene: TRBJ2-5
v_gene: TRBV29-1
CDR3aa: CSAKIETQYF
CDR3nt: TGCAGCGCCAAGATCGAGACCCAGTACTTC

abundance: once
d_gene: -
j_gene: TRBJ2-7
v_gene: TRBV5-1
CDR3aa: CASSLGSRTYLSYEQYF
CDR3nt: TGCGCCAGCAGCTTGGGGAGCCGGACTTATCTATCCTACGAGCAGTACTTC

abundance: -
d_gene: -
j_gene: TRBJ1-5
v_gene: TRBV5-1
CDR3aa: CASSLVAGNMNQPQHF
CDR3nt: TGCGCCAGCAGCTTGGTGGCAGGGAATATGAATCAGCCCCAGCATTTT

abundance: -
d_gene: -
j_gene: TRBJ1-1
v_gene: TRBV28
CDR3aa: CASSPDRTNTEAFF
CDR3nt: TGTGCCAGCAGCCCAGACAGGACGAACACTGAAGCTTTCTTT

abundance: once
d_gene: TRBD1
j_gene: TRBJ1-1
v_gene: TRBV7-9
CDR3aa: CASSHLGTAEAFF
CDR3nt: TGTGCCAGCAGCCACCTTGGGACAGCCGAAGCTTTCTTT

abundance: few
d_gene: -
j_gene: TRBJ2-7
v_gene: TRBV5-8
CDR3aa: CASSFSDSYEQYF
CDR3nt: TGTGCCAGCAGCTTCTCCGACAGCTACGAGCAGTACTTC

abundance: -
d_gene: -
j_gene: TRBJ2-7
v_gene: TRBV5-1
CDR3aa: CASSSLQGLDYEQYF
CDR3nt: TGCGCCAGCAGCTCCTTACAGGGTTTGGATTACGAGCAGTACTTC

abundance: -
d_gene: TRBD1
j_gene: TRBJ2-7
v_gene: TRBV5-1
CDR3aa: CASSLGDGTAQGEQYF
CDR3nt: TGCGCCAGCAGCTTGGGGGACGGGACAGCCCAGGGCGAGCAGTACTTC

abundance: few
d_gene: -
j_gene: TRBJ1-3
v_gene: TRBV30
CDR3aa: CAWMNSGNTIYF
CDR3nt: TGTGCCTGGATGAACTCTGGAAACACCATATATTTT

abundance: -
d_gene: -
j_gene: TRBJ1-5
v_gene: TRBV15
CDR3aa: CATSRGGAGNQPQHF
CDR3nt: TGTGCCACCAGCAGAGGGGGCGCCGGCAATCAGCCCCAGCATTTT

abundance: few
d_gene: TRBD1
j_gene: TRBJ1-1
v_gene: TRBV10-3
CDR3aa: CAIRGQAEAFF
CDR3nt: TGTGCCATCAGAGGACAGGCTGAAGCTTTCTTT

abundance: -
d_gene: -
j_gene: TRBJ2-7
v_gene: TRBV5-4
CDR3aa: CASSFAREQYF
CDR3nt: TGTGCCAGCAGCTTCGCCAGGGAGCAGTACTTC

abundance: -
d_gene: TRBD2
j_gene: TRBJ2-5
v_gene: TRBV29-1
CDR3aa: CSVGTSGGDVGTQYF
CDR3nt: TGCAGCGTTGGGACTAGCGGGGGGGATGTGGGTACCCAGTACTTC

abundance: -
d_gene: -
j_gene: TRBJ1-3
v_gene: TRBV27
CDR3aa: CASSPQGWGAGNTIYF
CDR3nt: TGTGCCAGCAGTCCCCAGGGATGGGGCGCTGGAAACACCATATATTTT

abundance: few
d_gene: -
j_gene: TRBJ2-7
v_gene: TRBV10-3
CDR3aa: CAISEGNEQYF
CDR3nt: TGTGCCATCAGTGAGGGGAACGAGCAGTACTTC

abundance: -
d_gene: -
j_gene: TRBJ2-7
v_gene: TRBV4-2
CDR3aa: CASSQVQDSSYEQYF
CDR3nt: TGTGCCAGCAGCCAAGTCCAGGACTCCTCCTACGAGCAGTACTTC

abundance: -
d_gene: -
j_gene: TRBJ2-2
v_gene: TRBV27
CDR3aa: CASSLDSRQLQELFF
CDR3nt: TGTGCCAGCAGTTTAGATAGTAGGCAGCTACAGGAGCTGTTTTTT

abundance: -
d_gene: -
j_gene: TRBJ1-5
v_gene: TRBV6-8
CDR3aa: CASSETEPQHF
CDR3nt: TGTGCCAGCAGTGAGACTGAGCCCCAGCATTTT

abundance: -
d_gene: -
j_gene: TRBJ2-1
v_gene: TRBV9
CDR3aa: CASSVRDNEQFF
CDR3nt: TGTGCCAGCAGCGTAAGGGACAATGAGCAGTTCTTC

abundance: -
d_gene: -
j_gene: TRBJ2-3
v_gene: TRBV6-1
CDR3aa: CASSRGHTQYF
CDR3nt: TGTGCCAGCAGTCGGGGCCATACGCAGTATTTT

abundance: -
d_gene: -
j_gene: TRBJ1-1
v_gene: TRBV18
CDR3aa: CASSIGGDTEAFF
CDR3nt: TGTGCCAGCTCAATAGGGGGGGACACTGAAGCTTTCTTT

abundance: -
d_gene: TRBD1
j_gene: TRBJ1-2
v_gene: TRBV7-2
CDR3aa: CASSPPGTGGNYGYTF
CDR3nt: TGTGCCAGCAGCCCCCCCGGGACAGGGGGTAACTATGGCTACACCTTC

abundance: few
d_gene: -
j_gene: TRBJ1-6
v_gene: TRBV7-6
CDR3aa: CASSLLAGASSYNSPLHF
CDR3nt: TGTGCCAGCAGCTTACTGGCGGGGGCCAGCTCCTATAATTCACCCCTCCACTTT

abundance: -
d_gene: -
j_gene: TRBJ2-3
v_gene: TRBV2
CDR3aa: CASSVLMTDTQYF
CDR3nt: TGTGCCAGCAGTGTACTAATGACAGATACGCAGTATTTT